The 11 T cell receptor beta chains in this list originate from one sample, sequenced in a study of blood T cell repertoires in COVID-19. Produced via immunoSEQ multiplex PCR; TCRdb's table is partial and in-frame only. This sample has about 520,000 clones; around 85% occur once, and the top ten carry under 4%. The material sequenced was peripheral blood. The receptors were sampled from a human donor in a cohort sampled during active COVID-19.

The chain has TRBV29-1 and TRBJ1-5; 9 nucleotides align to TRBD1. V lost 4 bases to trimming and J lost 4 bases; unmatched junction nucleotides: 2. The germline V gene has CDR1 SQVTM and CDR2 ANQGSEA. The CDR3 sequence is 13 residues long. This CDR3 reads CSVVGQGNQPQHF. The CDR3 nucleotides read TGCAGCGTTGTTGGACAGGGGAATCAGCCCCAGCATTTT.

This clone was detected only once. The CDR3 spells CASSSQGVEGYTF. The CDR3 nucleotides read TGCGCCAGCAGCTCACAGGGAGTAGAAGGCTACACCTTC. The chain joins TRBV5-1 to TRBJ1-2; possibly TRBD1 for D (6 bases). Germline V gives CDR1 SGHRS, CDR2 YFSETQ. The V gene lost 3 bases and the J gene lost 8 bases, with 14 bases spanning the gap. The CDR3 is 13 amino acids. Filled out from reference TRBV5-1 and TRBJ1-2, the complete variable domain reads KAGVTQTPRYLIKTRGQQVTLSCSPISGHRSVSWYQQTPGQGLQFLFEYFSETQRNKGNFPGRFSGRQFSNSRSEMNVSTLELGDSALYLCASSSQGVEGYTFGSGTRLTVV.

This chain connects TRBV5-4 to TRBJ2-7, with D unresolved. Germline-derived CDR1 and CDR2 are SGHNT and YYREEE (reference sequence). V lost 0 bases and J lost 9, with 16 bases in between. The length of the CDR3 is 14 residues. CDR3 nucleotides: TGTGCCAGCAGCTTGGCGGGTGGATCGTCTGGGCAGTACTTC. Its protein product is CASSLAGGSSGQYF.

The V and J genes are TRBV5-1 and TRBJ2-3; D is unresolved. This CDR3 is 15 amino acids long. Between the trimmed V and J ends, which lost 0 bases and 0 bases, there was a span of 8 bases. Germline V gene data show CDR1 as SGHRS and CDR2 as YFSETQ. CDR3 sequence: CASSLEVTSTDTQYF. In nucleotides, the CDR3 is TGCGCCAGCAGCTTGGAAGTGACAAGCACAGATACGCAGTATTTT.

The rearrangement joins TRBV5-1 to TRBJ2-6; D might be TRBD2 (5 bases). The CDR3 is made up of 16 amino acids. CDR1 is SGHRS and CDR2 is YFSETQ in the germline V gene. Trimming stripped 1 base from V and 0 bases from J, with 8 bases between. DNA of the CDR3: TGCGCCAGCAGCTTGCGGGGAGCCTCTGGGGCCAACGTCCTGACTTTC. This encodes CASSLRGASGANVLTF.

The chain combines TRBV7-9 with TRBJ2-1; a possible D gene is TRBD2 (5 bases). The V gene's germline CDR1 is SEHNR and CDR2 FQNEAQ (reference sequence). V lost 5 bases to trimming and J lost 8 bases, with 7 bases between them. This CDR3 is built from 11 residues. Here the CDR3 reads CASSEGDEQFF. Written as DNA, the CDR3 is TGTGCCAGCAGCGAGGGCGATGAGCAGTTCTTC.

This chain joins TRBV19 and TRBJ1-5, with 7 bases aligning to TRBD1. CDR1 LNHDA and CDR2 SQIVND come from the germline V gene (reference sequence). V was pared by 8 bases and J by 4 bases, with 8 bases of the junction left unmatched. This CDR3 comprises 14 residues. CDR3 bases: TGTGCCAGTGGGGGACAGAAAGAAAATCAGCCCCAGCATTTT. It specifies CASGGQKENQPQHF.

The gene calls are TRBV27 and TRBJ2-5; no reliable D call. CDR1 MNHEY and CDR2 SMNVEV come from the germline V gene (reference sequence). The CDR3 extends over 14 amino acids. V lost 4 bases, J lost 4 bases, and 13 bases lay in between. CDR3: CASSSKSVGETQYF. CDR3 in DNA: TGTGCCAGCAGTTCGAAGTCGGTCGGAGAGACCCAGTACTTC.

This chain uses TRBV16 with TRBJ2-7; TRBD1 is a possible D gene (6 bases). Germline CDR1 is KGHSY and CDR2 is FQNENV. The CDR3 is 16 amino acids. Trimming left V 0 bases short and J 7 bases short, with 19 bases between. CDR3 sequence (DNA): TGTGCCAGCAGCCAATCACTAAGATCTTGGGGGCAGGAGCAGTACTTC. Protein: CASSQSLRSWGQEQYF.

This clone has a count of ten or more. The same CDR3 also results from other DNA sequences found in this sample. The CDR3 region is CASRYMNTEAFF. DNA for the CDR3: TGTGCCAGCAGATACATGAACACTGAAGCTTTCTTT. J is TRBJ1-1 and V is TRBV2; D ambiguous. The V end was cut by 6 bases, the J end by 0 bases, with 5 bases between. This CDR3 has 12 residues. Germline CDR1 and CDR2: SNHLY and FYNNEI.

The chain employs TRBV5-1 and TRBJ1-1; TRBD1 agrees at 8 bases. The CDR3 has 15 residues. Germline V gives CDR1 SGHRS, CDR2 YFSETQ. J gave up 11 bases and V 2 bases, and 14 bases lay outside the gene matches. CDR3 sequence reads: CASSLWTGPDRAAFF. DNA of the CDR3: TGCGCCAGCAGCTTATGGACAGGGCCGGACAGGGCGGCTTTCTTT.